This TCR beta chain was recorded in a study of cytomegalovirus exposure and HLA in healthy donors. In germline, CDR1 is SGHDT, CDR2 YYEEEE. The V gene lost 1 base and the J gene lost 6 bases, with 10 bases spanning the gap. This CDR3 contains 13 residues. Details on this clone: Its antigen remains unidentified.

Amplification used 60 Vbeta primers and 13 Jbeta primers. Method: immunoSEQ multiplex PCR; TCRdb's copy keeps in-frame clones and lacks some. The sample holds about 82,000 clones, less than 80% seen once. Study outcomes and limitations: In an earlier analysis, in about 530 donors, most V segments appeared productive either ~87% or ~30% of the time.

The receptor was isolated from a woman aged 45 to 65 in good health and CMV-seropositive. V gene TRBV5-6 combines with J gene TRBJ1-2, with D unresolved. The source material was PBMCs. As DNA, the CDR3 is TGTGCCAGCAGCTTGCGAAACGGGGATGGCTACACCTTC. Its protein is CASSLRNGDGYTF.